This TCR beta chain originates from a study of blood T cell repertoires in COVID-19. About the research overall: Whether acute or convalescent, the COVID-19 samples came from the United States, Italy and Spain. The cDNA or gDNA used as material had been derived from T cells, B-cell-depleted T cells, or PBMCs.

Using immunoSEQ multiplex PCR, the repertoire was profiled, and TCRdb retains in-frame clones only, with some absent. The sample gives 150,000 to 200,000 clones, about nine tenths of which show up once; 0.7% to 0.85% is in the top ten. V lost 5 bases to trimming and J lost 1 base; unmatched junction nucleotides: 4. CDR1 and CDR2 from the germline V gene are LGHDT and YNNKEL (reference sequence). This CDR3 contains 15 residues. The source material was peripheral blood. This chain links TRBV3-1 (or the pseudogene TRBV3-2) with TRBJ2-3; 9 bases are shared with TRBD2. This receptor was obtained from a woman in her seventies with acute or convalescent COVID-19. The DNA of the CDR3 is TGTGCCAGCAGCTATTGGACTAGCGGCACAGATACGCAGTATTTT. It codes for CASSYWTSGTDTQYF.